This record concerns one T cell receptor (beta chain) sequence. Absent ophthalmopathy progression within 18 months defined stable Graves' hyperthyroidism. A patient was excluded if there was uncontrolled infection, other autoimmune disease, pregnancy or lactation. Fresh peripheral blood, under 13 ml, yielded the PBMCs. Researchers took RNA transcripts and amplified the TCR beta CDR3 regions from them. Using the HTBI primer set, a first-round RT-PCR was run on the TCR CDR3. TCRdb reanalysed the multiplex PCR reads using MiXCR and keeps one entry per CDR3 protein. The sample shows approximately 400,000 distinct CDR3 sequences, 11% to 15% of them seen only once. The sample comes from a study of T cells in Graves' hyperthyroidism and ophthalmopathy. The overall study: Once the initial diagnosis was made, peripheral blood was obtained before any treatment.

The CDR3 contains 13 residues. V was cut by 3 bases and J by 7 bases, with 9 bases left in between. Germline CDR1 MNHEY, CDR2 SMNVEV (reference sequence). The chain links TRBV27 to TRBJ2-2, with no clear D. The sequencing input was blood. The receptor comes from a woman aged 60-70 years with Graves' hyperthyroidism. CDR3 nucleotide sequence: TGTGCCAGCAGTTTTGTTAGGGACGGGGAGCTGTTTTTT. Its protein product is CASSFVRDGELFF.